This TCR beta chain was profiled in a study of blood T cell repertoires in COVID-19. CDR1 and CDR2 (germline): SQVTM, ANQGSEA. V lost 4 bases and J lost 3, with 10 bases in between. The CDR3 covers 13 residues. The method was immunoSEQ multiplex PCR; TCRdb's version includes in-frame clones alone and lacks a portion of them. The sample records a few hundred thousand clones, about 86% being singletons. The sequence was collected from a man in his fifties or sixties with acute or convalescent COVID-19. The specimen sequenced was peripheral blood. The gene calls are TRBV29-1 and TRBJ1-5; no clear D. CDR3 residues: CSVGQRNNQPQHF. Here the CDR3 DNA reads TGCAGCGTTGGGCAGCGAAACAATCAGCCCCAGCATTTT.